The T cell receptor beta chain described here comes from a study of T cell responses to AZD1222 COVID-19 vaccine. This CDR3 contains 15 residues. V was clipped by 0 bases and J by 7 bases, with 15 bases between them. Germline CDR1 reads SGHDT; CDR2 reads YYEEEE. Clones were read by immunoSEQ multiplex PCR, and TCRdb kept only the in-frame ones, dropping some. This sample has roughly 120,000 clones, with around nine tenths found just once. Study-wide findings and caveats: Clonal diversity was possibly underestimated, and the donors were mostly white British, with more females.

As for this clone: Its antigen remains unknown.

This chain uses TRBV5-6 with TRBJ2-3; possibly TRBD1 for D (6 bases). This specimen consisted of peripheral blood, obtained on day 0 of AZD1222 vaccination. This receptor was identified in an adult in good health. The CDR3 DNA sequence: TGTGCCAGCAGCTTGGGCAGGGGTCTCGGGAATACGCAGTATTTT. Residues: CASSLGRGLGNTQYF.